The rows below give T cell receptor beta chains drawn from one sample of a study of T cell changes during pregnancy in multiple sclerosis. TCRdb keeps only in-frame clones here, not all; method: immunoSEQ multiplex PCR. This sample has over 70,000 clones; about 94% occur once, and the top ten carry about 0.8%. The source was peripheral blood, collected in the third trimester of pregnancy. The receptor source for this set is a female donor with multiple sclerosis, enrolled in a pregnancy study. CDR3s include the opening cysteine and the closing phenylalanine or tryptophan. Fields, in order: V gene, J gene, CDR3 protein.

TRBV5-4	TRBJ1-2	CASRGGTGSNYGYTF
TRBV6-7	TRBJ2-4	CATAGDGGIQYF
TRBV5-1	TRBJ2-7	CASSSTGTPYEQYF
TRBV7-8	TRBJ2-5	CASSLGQGGQETQYF
TRBV27	TRBJ2-7	CASSPRGGSGIYEQYF
TRBV4-2	TRBJ1-3	CASSQTGDSGNTIYF
TRBV5-1	TRBJ1-1	CASSGRGGNTEAFF
TRBV7-9	TRBJ1-3	CASSLLPTGPSGNTIYF
TRBV4-1	TRBJ2-7	CASSQLDRPYEQYF
TRBV7-9	TRBJ2-1	CASLGRVWDNEQFF
TRBV5-6	TRBJ1-2	CASSLVPTHGYTF
TRBV5-1	TRBJ2-1	CASSLVSGSTGVF
TRBV7-2	TRBJ2-3	CASSDRTGGFRTDTQYF
TRBV5-1	TRBJ2-2	CASSSGNTGELFF
TRBV5-1	TRBJ2-7	CASSLVGRDYEQYF
TRBV9	TRBJ1-2	CASSVSLSDDYGYTF
TRBV25-1	TRBJ1-4	CASRGTAIEKLFF
TRBV27	TRBJ1-2	CASSLGGVSGYTF
TRBV27	TRBJ1-5	CASSARTVNQPQHF
TRBV7-9	TRBJ1-2	CASSLSEGSRYGYTF
TRBV6-1	TRBJ2-3	CASSPLDGRTDTQYF
TRBV30	TRBJ2-7	CAWGTGTEQYF
TRBV7-2	TRBJ2-3	CASSLERGWGTDTQYF
TRBV4-3	TRBJ1-1	CASSPGTGDLEAFF
TRBV5-8	TRBJ1-1	CASSFLAEAFF
TRBV5-1	TRBJ2-3	CASRLRGTGQGATDTQYF
TRBV28	TRBJ2-7	CASSFGSRGLVEQYF
TRBV6-4	TRBJ1-2	CASRTTGGYTF
TRBV18	TRBJ2-1	CASSPQSGTSGSNEQFF
TRBV28	TRBJ1-2	CASSLAPRGPEGLNYGYTF
TRBV19	TRBJ2-7	CASSGLAAYEQYF
TRBV7-8	TRBJ2-2	CASSPLGGRGYAGELFF
TRBV19	TRBJ1-4	CASSPRQALNEKLFF
TRBV30	TRBJ2-1	CAWRTRGGGPFYEQFF
TRBV19	TRBJ2-7	CASSMTGTGVTEQYF
TRBV19	TRBJ2-7	CASSISGRDYEQYF